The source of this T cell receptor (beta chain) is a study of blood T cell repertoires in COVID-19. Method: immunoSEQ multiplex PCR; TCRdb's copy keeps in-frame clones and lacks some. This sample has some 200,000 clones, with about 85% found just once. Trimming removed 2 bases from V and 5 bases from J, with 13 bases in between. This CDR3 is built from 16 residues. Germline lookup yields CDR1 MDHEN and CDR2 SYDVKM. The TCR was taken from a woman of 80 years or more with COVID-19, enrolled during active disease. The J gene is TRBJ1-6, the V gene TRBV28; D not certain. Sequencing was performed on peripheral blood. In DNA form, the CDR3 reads TGTGCCAGCAGTTTAAGGAGGGTCATCAATAATTCACCCCTCCACTTT. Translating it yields CASSLRRVINNSPLHF.